These 14 T cell receptor beta chains were sequenced from one sample in a study of blood T cell repertoires in COVID-19. Assay: immunoSEQ multiplex PCR; the TCRdb copy retains only in-frame clones and omits some. The profile shows some 70,000 clones, around nine tenths of them singletons. Sequenced material: PBMCs or T cells enriched from blood (not recorded which). These TCRs come from a middle-aged woman who had recovered from COVID-19.

The rearrangement links TRBV4-1 to TRBJ2-7, with D possibly matching TRBD2 (5 bases). This CDR3 has 12 amino acids. V was cut by 5 bases and J by 6 bases, with 11 bases left in between. Per germline, CDR1 MGHRA and CDR2 YSYEKL. In DNA form, the CDR3 reads TGCGCCAGCAGCTTTAGCGAGGGCGAGCAGTACTTC. It yields the protein CASSFSEGEQYF.

V is TRBV10-2 and J is TRBJ2-7; possible D gene TRBD2, 6 bases. This CDR3 is built from 16 residues. Trimming left V 3 bases short and J 0 bases short, with 15 bases between. Germline V CDR1 and CDR2: WSHSY, SAAADI. Here the CDR3 DNA reads TGCGCCAGCAGTGACCCTAGCGCGGGGAGCTCCTACGAGCAGTACTTC. Residues: CASSDPSAGSSYEQYF.

The CDR3 loop is CASSPRGGTEAFF. The CDR3 coding sequence is TGTGCCAGCTCACCACGAGGGGGTACTGAAGCTTTCTTT. The gene calls are TRBV18 and TRBJ1-1; the D gene is possibly TRBD1 (6 bases). Trimming removed 1 base at V and 5 bases at J, with 8 bases between. In germline, CDR1 is KGHSH, CDR2 LQKENI. This CDR3 region has 13 residues.

This clone has a single count. J is TRBJ2-5 and V is TRBV20-1; tentatively, D is TRBD1 (6 bases). Trimming stripped 1 base from V and 6 bases from J, with 6 bases between. The CDR3 sequence is 11 residues long. Per germline, CDR1 DFQATT and CDR2 SNEGSKA (reference sequence). In DNA, the CDR3 is TGCAGTGCTAGAGGGGGGCAGACCCAGTACTTC. Translation: CSARGGQTQYF.

The chain uses TRBV7-3 and TRBJ2-3, with 9 bases that match TRBD2. The CDR3 length is 16 residues. V shed 2 bases and J 3 bases; nucleotides not matched to a gene: 6. Germline V CDR1 and CDR2: SGHTA, FQGTGA. DNA for the CDR3: TGTGCCAGCAGCTTAGTCGCTAGCGGGGTAACAGATACGCAGTATTTT. This codes for CASSLVASGVTDTQYF.

This CDR3 reads CASSLSGRGTYGYTF. CDR3 coding DNA: TGTGCCAGCAGTTTATCTGGAAGGGGAACCTATGGCTACACCTTC. The chain uses TRBV27 and TRBJ1-2, with a weak D call TRBD1 (5 bases). Per germline, CDR1 MNHEY and CDR2 SMNVEV (reference sequence). This CDR3 has 15 amino acids. V was shortened by 0 bases and J by 4 bases, with 12 bases between the two germline ends.

This chain uses TRBV5-8 with TRBJ1-2; D is unresolved. CDR3 length: 18 residues. V dropped 0 bases and J dropped 4 bases, with 22 bases sitting between them. Germline V CDR1 and CDR2: SGHTS, YDEGEE. CDR3 amino acids: CASSLGVGRKHRIYGYTF. DNA of the CDR3: TGTGCCAGCAGCTTGGGGGTCGGGAGAAAACATCGAATCTATGGCTACACCTTC.

This chain uses TRBV5-1 with TRBJ2-7; D is unresolved. The CDR3 is made up of 14 amino acids. Germline V gives CDR1 SGHRS, CDR2 YFSETQ. V lost 1 base and J lost 0, with 8 bases in between. The chain's CDR3 is CASSLTTVSYEQYF. CDR3 coding DNA: TGCGCCAGCAGCTTGACTACTGTCTCCTACGAGCAGTACTTC. Variable domain in full (rest from reference TRBV5-1 and TRBJ2-7): KAGVTQTPRYLIKTRGQQVTLSCSPISGHRSVSWYQQTPGQGLQFLFEYFSETQRNKGNFPGRFSGRQFSNSRSEMNVSTLELGDSALYLCASSLTTVSYEQYFGPGTRLTVT.

This clone was counted a few times. This chain links TRBV19 with TRBJ1-4; maybe TRBD1 (5 bases). The V and J ends lost 7 bases and 0 bases respectively, with 12 bases between them. The V gene's germline CDR1 is LNHDA and CDR2 SQIVND (reference sequence). The CDR3 length is 15 residues. For the CDR3, the DNA is TGTGCCAGTACGGCGACAGCCTCAACTAATGAAAAACTGTTTTTT. It encodes CASTATASTNEKLFF.

The rearrangement uses TRBV18 and TRBJ2-7; TRBD2 is a possible D gene (6 bases). The CDR3 totals 14 residues. CDR1 KGHSH and CDR2 LQKENI come from the germline V gene. Trimming shortened V by 0 bases and J by 7 bases, and 13 bases separated the two germline ends. The CDR3 nucleotides read TGTGCCAGCTCACCACCGTCCCTAGCGTGGGAGCAGTACTTC. Encoded protein: CASSPPSLAWEQYF.

J is TRBJ1-3 and V is TRBV2; TRBD1 matches 7 bases. The CDR3 extends over 15 amino acids. Germline-derived CDR1 and CDR2 are SNHLY and FYNNEI. J was trimmed by 0 bases and V by 7 bases; bases with no gene match: 6. Here the CDR3 reads CASTTQGYSGNTIYF. Here the CDR3 DNA reads TGTGCCAGCACAACACAGGGGTACTCTGGAAACACCATATATTTT.

This clone appeared a few times. The chain uses TRBV5-1 and TRBJ1-6; D possibly corresponds to TRBD1 (6 bases). Trimming took 0 bases from V and 6 from J, leaving 10 bases between them. CDR3 length equals 15 residues. The germline V gene has CDR1 SGHRS and CDR2 YFSETQ. CDR3 sequence reads: CASSLEGGFNSPLHF. The CDR3 region has the DNA TGCGCCAGCAGCTTGGAGGGGGGGTTTAATTCACCCCTCCACTTT.

This chain joins TRBV9 and TRBJ1-2, with 7 bases fitting TRBD1. The V segment lost 0 bases and the J segment 2 bases; nucleotides outside the gene matches: 4. In germline, CDR1 is SGDLS, CDR2 YYNGEE. The CDR3 is 15 amino acids. The CDR3 sequence is CASSVGTGRNYGYTF. The CDR3 DNA follows: TGTGCCAGCAGCGTAGGGACAGGCCGCAACTATGGCTACACCTTC.

This chain joins TRBV9 and TRBJ2-2; 13 bases are a match to TRBD2. Trimming took 3 bases from V and 5 from J; bases not matched to a gene: 7. CDR1 and CDR2 from the germline V gene are SGDLS and YYNGEE. The CDR3 is 17 amino acids. The CDR3 protein is CASSDRLAGGYTGELFF. CDR3 coding DNA: TGTGCCAGCAGCGATCGACTAGCGGGGGGTTATACCGGGGAGCTGTTTTTT.